The entry that follows covers one TCR beta chain sequence. Its target is unknown. The data were obtained in a study of shared clonotypes between healthy human individuals. Study details: Plates per donor: three CD4 naive, three CD4 memory, two CD8 naive, one CD8 memory. Findings and limits, study-wide: Richness estimates generally favored naive over memory subsets. Donor scarcity curtailed the genetic and exposure-history diversity represented herein.

Here immunoSEQ multiplex PCR was the method, and the copy in TCRdb shows in-frame clones only, minus some. The table shows more than 2 million clones, with about 95% occurring only once. Positive CCR7 selection of CD45RO-negative cells yielded the naive CD8 cells, and terminally differentiated effector memory CD45RA+ cells were excluded. The healthy adult donors were HIV-negative and reported no recent acute infections or vaccinations. Trimming stripped 3 bases from V and 4 bases from J, with 14 bases between. There are 15 residues in the CDR3. Per germline, CDR1 MNHNS and CDR2 SASEGT. This receptor was identified in a young man in good health. V gene TRBV6-1 combines with J gene TRBJ2-3; D call uncertain. The specimen sequenced was naive CD8+ T cells sorted from blood. CDR3 protein: CASSDGVGIADTQYF. DNA of the CDR3: TGTGCCAGCAGTGACGGTGTTGGCATCGCAGATACGCAGTATTTT.